This T cell receptor beta chain originates from a study of Graves' ophthalmopathy and Graves' hyperthyroidism. For the study at large: Peripheral blood (taken before any treatment) was collected at initial diagnosis.

Per germline, CDR1 ENHRY and CDR2 SYGVKD. This CDR3 has 17 amino acids. The V and J ends lost 0 bases and 5 bases, in that order; junction bases with no gene match: 10. The study excluded patients with other autoimmune diseases, uncontrolled infections, pregnancy or lactation. RNA transcripts yielded amplified TCR beta CDR3 regions. The first-round RT-PCR employed HTBI primers together with the Qiagen OneStep RT-PCR kit. A multiplex PCR was then performed as the second round. TCRdb redid the calling of the multiplex PCR reads with MiXCR, one entry per CDR3 protein. The sample lists 600,000 to 700,000 distinct CDR3 sequences; about 38% were seen once. Ten or more counts support this clonotype.

Sequencing was performed on peripheral blood. The clonotype was recovered from an adult man with Graves' ophthalmopathy. The chain links TRBV10-3 to TRBJ1-5; 7 bases line up with TRBD1. The DNA of the CDR3 is TGTGCCATCAGTGAGTCGAGTCAGGGGGTAACTTATCAGCCCCAGCATTTT. It codes for CAISESSQGVTYQPQHF.